Sequencing of this T cell receptor beta chain was carried out in a study of T cell changes during pregnancy in multiple sclerosis. The protocol was immunoSEQ multiplex PCR, while the TCRdb copy is restricted to in-frame clones and leaves out a portion. The sample shows 60,000 or so clones, around nine tenths of them seen only once. V lost 4 bases and J 6 bases, leaving 14 bases between the germline ends. Germline assignment: CDR1 SGHRS and CDR2 YFSETQ. This CDR3 contains 14 residues. The chain has TRBV5-1 and TRBJ2-1; possibly TRBD2 for D (5 bases). This clonotype was sampled from a female donor with multiple sclerosis, enrolled in a pregnancy study. The sequencing here drew on peripheral blood, taken before pregnancy. The CDR3 spells CASSPVGVPNEQFF. The DNA for the CDR3 is TGCGCCAGCAGCCCTGTCGGGGTGCCCAATGAGCAGTTCTTC.